This T cell receptor (beta chain) emerged from a study of early T cells in non-severe SARS-CoV-2 infection (TCRdb year 2021). Some background on the complete study: Because TCR sequencing relied on bulk RNA taken from unsorted whole blood, pairing of alpha and beta chains was not possible.

Set within a cohort of healthcare workers in London, UK, this nested case-control study involved weekly PCR testing of nasopharyngeal swabs along with blood sampling. Between 23 and 31 March 2020, the week of the UK lockdown, healthcare workers were enrolled and then followed up weekly for as long as 16 weeks. The library was produced with 5' RACE. The instrument given in TCRdb is NextSeq 500. In the TCR library protocol, unique molecular identifiers were attached to individual cDNA molecules to correct for PCR bias and sequencing error. TCR alpha and beta chains were both sequenced, and the abundances of alpha and beta sequences in each sample were closely correlated with each other. Regarding the original processing steps: Decombinator V4 was used to annotate the V gene, J gene and CDR3 of the TCR sequences. Expanded TCRs were defined as changing significantly between any two time points under a Poisson model with p below 0.0001. TCR abundances were normalised to the total number of TCRs sequenced per sample and expressed as counts per million. MAIT TCRs were defined by TRAV1-2 paired with TRAJ12, TRAJ20 or TRAJ33, and iNKT TCRs by TRAV10 paired with TRAJ18. VDJdb, accessed 1 November 2021, was searched for CMV, EBV and SARS-CoV-2 annotated TCRs, excluding TCRs annotated for multiple antigens. Through fastp at Q25 and MiXCR, TCRdb rebuilt clones from the public reads, retaining in-frame beta chains. Here each entry gathers all rows of one CDR3 protein and keeps the most common genes and DNA. These V and J calls derive from TCRdb rather than the authors' analysis. Here the sample has some 40,000 distinct CDR3 sequences; 7.9% occur a single time. Of the sample, around 12% is held by the ten largest clones.

What the authors observed across the whole study: VDJdb matching was skewed toward anti-spike CD8 responses, so virus-specific expansions were likely underestimated and private and CD4 specificities were missed.

CDR3 length: 12 amino acids, cysteine to phenylalanine. The kept DNA is CDR3 alone, 36 bases in frame from the first base. The V end loses 4 bases and the J end loses 9 bases, and a stretch of 10 bases separates them. About this clonotype itself: Its antigen is currently not known. No much larger clone is present one base from it, and per-base qualities are unavailable.

The TCR comes from an adult who was a healthcare worker with PCR-confirmed SARS-CoV-2 infection or an uninfected control (not recorded which). Sample: whole blood, taken at baseline. The chain is encoded by TRBV12-3 or TRBV12-4 joined to TRBJ2-1; a tentative D call is TRBD1 (5 bases match). The bases read TGTGCCAGCAGTTCCACAGGCAGTGAGCAGTTCTTC. Its protein is CASSSTGSEQFF.